The entry below describes one T cell receptor (beta chain). The junction departs from germline at one end; a sequencing error may be responsible. This record comes from a study of blood T cell repertoires in COVID-19. Study in general: Acute-phase and convalescent COVID-19 samples originated in the United States, Italy and Spain.

This table comes from immunoSEQ multiplex PCR, and its TCRdb copy is limited to in-frame clones, with some not included. The table includes about 210,000 clones, around nine tenths detected once. The sequencing sample was made of peripheral blood. The receptor's source is a woman aged 35 to 49 with acute or convalescent COVID-19.

The CDR3 DNA reads TGTGCCAGCAGCCTAGCCGGGGTCCAAGAGACCCAGTACTTC. Translating gives CASSLAGVQETQYF. This chain links TRBV7-2 with TRBJ2-5; weak D call: TRBD2 (5 bases). This CDR3 contains 14 residues. Germline-derived CDR1 and CDR2 are SGHTA and FQGNSA.